This TCR beta chain was sequenced during a study of human T cells and chemical hapten exposure. Study conclusions and caveats: Among expanded TCRs, significantly more large CDR3 similarity clusters formed than among controls.

About this clonotype: Its specificity is not known.

CDR3 length equals 13 residues. The germline CDR1 and CDR2 sequences are SGHAT and FQDESV (reference sequence). V was trimmed by 4 bases and J by 6 bases, leaving 13 bases between them. Noted time point: patch test 1, 2 weeks after DPC sensitization. The treatment was: therapeutic diphenylcyclopropenone sensitization with weekly scalp DPC. The starting material, unfractionated whole blood, was used for total RNA extraction. Using its own MiXCR run on the RACE reads, TCRdb lists one record per CDR3 protein. The data hold 65,000 to 95,000 distinct CDR3 sequences, with about 11% observed a single time. This chain connects TRBV11-1 to TRBJ2-7; TRBD1 might be the D (6 bases). The sequences come from whole blood, collected in connection with sensitization to the hapten diphenylcyclopropenone (DPC). The receptor was isolated from a woman in her fifties or sixties with alopecia areata. Some clones in this sample may be carry-over from other donors' samples. The DNA for the CDR3 is TGTGCCAGCAGCTCCTCCTTACAGGGCGAGCAGTACTTC. Translating gives CASSSSLQGEQYF.